This TCR beta chain was sequenced in a study of cytomegalovirus exposure and HLA in healthy donors. Germline CDR1 and CDR2: SGHRS and YFSETQ. The CDR3 runs 15 residues. J gave up 3 bases and V 4 bases, and 7 bases lay outside the gene matches. Some clones are missing from TCRdb's copy, which holds only in-frame ones; the method was immunoSEQ multiplex PCR. This table holds 190,000 or so clones, about 79% found once. The chain links TRBV5-1 to TRBJ2-3; the match to TRBD1 covers 8 bases. Sequencing was performed on PBMCs. The receptor comes from a woman aged 30 to 39 in good health and CMV-seropositive. The CDR3, as DNA: TGCGCCAGCAGCCCGGACAGGGCACAGACAGATACGCAGTATTTT. It specifies CASSPDRAQTDTQYF.